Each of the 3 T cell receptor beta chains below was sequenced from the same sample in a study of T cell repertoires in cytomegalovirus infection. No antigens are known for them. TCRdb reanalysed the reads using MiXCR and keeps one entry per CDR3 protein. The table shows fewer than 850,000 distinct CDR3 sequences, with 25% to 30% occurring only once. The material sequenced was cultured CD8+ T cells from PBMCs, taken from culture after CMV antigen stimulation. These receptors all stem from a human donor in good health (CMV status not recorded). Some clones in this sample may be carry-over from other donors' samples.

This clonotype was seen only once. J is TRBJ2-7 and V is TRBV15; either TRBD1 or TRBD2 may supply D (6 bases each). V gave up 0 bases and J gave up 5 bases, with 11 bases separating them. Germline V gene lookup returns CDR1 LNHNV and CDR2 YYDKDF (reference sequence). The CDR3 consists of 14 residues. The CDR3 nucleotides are TGTGCCACCAGCAGAGATGGGGGGCTGGACGAGCAGTACGTC. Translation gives CATSRDGGLDEQYV.

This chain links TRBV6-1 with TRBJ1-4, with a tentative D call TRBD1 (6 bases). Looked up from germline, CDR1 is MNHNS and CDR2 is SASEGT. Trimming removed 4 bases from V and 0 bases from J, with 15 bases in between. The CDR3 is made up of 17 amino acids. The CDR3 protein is CASSAKKRQATNEKLFF. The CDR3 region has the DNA TGTGCCAGCAGTGCCAAAAAAAGACAGGCAACTAATGAAAAACTGTTTTTT.

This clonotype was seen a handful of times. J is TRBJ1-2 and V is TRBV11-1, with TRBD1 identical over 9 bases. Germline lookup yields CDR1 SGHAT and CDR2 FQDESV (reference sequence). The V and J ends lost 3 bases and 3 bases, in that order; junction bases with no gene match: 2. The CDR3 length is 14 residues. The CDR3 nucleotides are TGTGCCAGCAGCTTCGGGACAGGGTACTATGGCTACACCTTC. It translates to CASSFGTGYYGYTF.